The source of this T cell receptor (beta chain) is a study of T cells in Graves' hyperthyroidism and ophthalmopathy. The table lists this clonotype with many counts. The CDR3 sequence is 15 residues long. Germline lookup yields CDR1 DFQATT and CDR2 SNEGSKA (reference sequence). Trimming cost V 1 base and J 0 bases, with 10 bases left between them. Patients were aged 18 to 65, had disease duration under 2 months, and had newly diagnosed hyperthyroidism. Extraction of PBMCs used roughly 9.3 ml of fresh peripheral blood. TCR beta CDR3 regions were amplified from RNA. The HTBI primer set served for first-round RT-PCR of the TCR CDR3. TCRdb reprocessed the multiplex PCR reads via MiXCR and lists one record per CDR3 protein. The table lists some 700,000 distinct CDR3 sequences, 15% to 20% of them singletons.

V is TRBV20-1 and J is TRBJ2-1, with a weak D call TRBD2 (6 bases). This sequence originates from a man aged 45 to 65 with Graves' hyperthyroidism. The specimen sequenced was blood. In nucleotides, the CDR3 is TGCAGTGCTAGAGCCGGCGGGACCTCCTACAATGAGCAGTTCTTC. It encodes CSARAGGTSYNEQFF.